This TCR beta chain was recorded in a study of OX40 agonist ivuxolimab in advanced cancers. Regarding the study in general: Ivuxolimab was an agonistic, fully human IgG2 monoclonal antibody directed against OX40 (CD134), a costimulatory receptor. The monotherapy dose-escalation portion (N of about 52 patients) of the phase I ivuxolimab trial is reported in the paper. Of the approximately 53 patients in dose escalation, about 20 had hepatocellular carcinoma, around 15 had melanoma, 9 had renal cell carcinoma and 9 had head and neck cancer. In the dose-escalation cohort, over 65% of patients were male, and the mean age was approximately 60 years, with a range of roughly 20 to 80. Intravenous ivuxolimab was administered to patients every 2 weeks at six dose levels: 0.01, 0.1, 0.3, 1.5, 3 and 10 mg/kg. Partial responses were achieved by three dose-escalation patients, of whom one had hepatocellular carcinoma and two had cutaneous melanoma. Patients were allowed to have had prior anti-PD-1, anti-PD-L1 or anti-CTLA-4 therapy, and around two fifths of the dose-escalation patients had been treated with checkpoint inhibitors. Peripheral TCRbeta sequencing was intended to test whether TCR sequence diversity was altered and clonal T-cell expansion was caused by ivuxolimab.

To sequence the TCRbeta CDR3 region, genomic DNA was isolated from the sorted cells. The immunoSEQ Assay was used for sequencing of TCRbeta CDR3 regions. TCRdb provides this immuneACCESS table in a form limited to in-frame rearrangements. Some clones are lacking; in checked studies, under half of them reflect an unresolved V gene, and why the rest are absent is not known. The sample table holds fewer than 90,000 clones, of which roughly 92% were seen once. The leading ten clones occupy 6.2% of the sample. Comment on this clone: The specificity of this receptor is unknown. No base quality values were provided; no much bigger clone lies one nucleotide off.

Patients with a history of autoimmune disease or receiving systemic immunosuppression were excluded from the trial. Peripheral blood for TCR sequencing was collected from all dose cohorts at baseline, on cycle 4 day 1, and on cycle 7 day 1. The samples were drawn from a first-in-human, open-label, multicenter phase I dose-escalation trial of ivuxolimab. Adults with locally advanced or metastatic melanoma, renal cell carcinoma, hepatocellular carcinoma or head and neck squamous cell carcinoma were enrolled in the trial. CD4+ and CD8+ T cells were sorted separately from peripheral blood before TCR sequencing. From cysteine to phenylalanine, the CDR3 is 15 amino acids long. This entry keeps only the CDR3 DNA: 45 bases, framed from base 1. The germline V gene yields MDHEN for CDR1 and SYDVKM for CDR2. V lost 5 bases and J lost 5 bases, and the count of bases not matched to a germline gene is 8. Overall study results and their limits: Partial responders in the 0.1-3.0 mg/kg groups had among the lowest normalized peripheral clonal expansion, especially among CD8+ T cells. The antigen specificity of the peripheral T cells that underwent clonal expansion was not determined. Low levels of normalized T-cell clonal expansion were also shown by some nonresponding patients. At doses from 0.1 to 3.0 mg/kg, clonal expansion was seen in both CD4+ and CD8+ blood T cells between baseline and week 6. After ivuxolimab, CD8+ T cells had more expanded clones than CD4+ T cells on average.

The chain is made from TRBV28 and TRBJ1-1; 10 bases in between match TRBD1. Sequencing was performed on CD4+ or CD8+ T cells sorted from blood, taken in a trial of the OX40 agonist ivuxolimab. This receptor was identified in an adult with an advanced solid tumor such as melanoma, head and neck, liver or kidney cancer. The nucleotides read TGTGCCAGCAGTCCGGAGGGACAGGGGTGGACTGAAGCTTTCTTT. It translates to CASSPEGQGWTEAFF.